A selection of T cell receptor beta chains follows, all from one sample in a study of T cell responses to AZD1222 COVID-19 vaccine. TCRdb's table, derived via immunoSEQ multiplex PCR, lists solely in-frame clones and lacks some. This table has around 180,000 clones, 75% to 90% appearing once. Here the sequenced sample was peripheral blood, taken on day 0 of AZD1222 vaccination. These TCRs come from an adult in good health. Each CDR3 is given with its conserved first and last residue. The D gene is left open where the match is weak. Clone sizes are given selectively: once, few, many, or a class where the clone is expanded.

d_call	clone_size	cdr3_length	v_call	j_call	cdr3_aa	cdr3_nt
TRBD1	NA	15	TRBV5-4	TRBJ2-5	CASSSMTGGAETQYF	TGTGCCAGCAGCTCGATGACAGGGGGCGCAGAGACCCAGTACTTC
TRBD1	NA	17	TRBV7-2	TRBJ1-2	CASSQGGRMYANYGYTF	TGTGCCAGCAGCCAGGGGGGGCGGATGTACGCTAACTATGGCTACACCTTC
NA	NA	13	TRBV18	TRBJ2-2	CASSRTSSGELFF	TGTGCCAGCTCACGTACGAGTTCCGGGGAGCTGTTTTTT
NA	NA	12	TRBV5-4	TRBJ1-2	CASSLNGYGYTF	TGTGCCAGCAGCTTAAACGGCTATGGCTACACCTTC
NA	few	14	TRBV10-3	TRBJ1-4	CAISGHGTNEKLFF	TGTGCCATCAGTGGCCACGGTACTAATGAAAAACTGTTTTTT
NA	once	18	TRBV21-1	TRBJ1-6	CASSKALGTGPSNSPLHF	TGTGCCAGCAGCAAAGCGTTAGGCACAGGGCCGTCTAATTCACCCCTCCACTTT
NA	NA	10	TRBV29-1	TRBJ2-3	CSSKTDTQYF	TGCAGCTCGAAAACAGATACGCAGTATTTT
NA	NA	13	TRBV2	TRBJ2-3	CASGFQGTDTQYF	TGTGCCAGCGGCTTTCAGGGTACAGATACGCAGTATTTT
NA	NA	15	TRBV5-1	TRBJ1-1	CASNRLNTGDTEAFF	TGCGCCAGCAACAGATTAAATACAGGCGACACTGAAGCTTTCTTT
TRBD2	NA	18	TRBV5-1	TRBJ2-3	CASSFGTSGDYSTDTQYF	TGCGCCAGCAGCTTTGGGACTAGCGGGGACTATAGCACAGATACGCAGTATTTT
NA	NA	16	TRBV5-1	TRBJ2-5	CASSETGRASQETQYF	TGCGCCAGCAGCGAAACAGGGCGGGCTAGCCAAGAGACCCAGTACTTC
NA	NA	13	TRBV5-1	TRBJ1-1	CASSFGQNTEAFF	TGCGCCAGCAGCTTCGGCCAGAACACTGAAGCTTTCTTT
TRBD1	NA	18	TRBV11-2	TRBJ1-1	CASSSPTARADRHTEAFF	TGTGCCAGCAGCTCACCCACGGCACGTGCGGACAGGCACACTGAAGCTTTCTTT
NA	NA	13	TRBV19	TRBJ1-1	CASMLSVPPEAFF	TGTGCCAGCATGTTGAGTGTACCGCCTGAAGCTTTCTTT
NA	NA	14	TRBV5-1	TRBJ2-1	CASSLVTSGNEQFF	TGCGCCAGCAGCTTGGTGACGAGCGGCAATGAGCAGTTCTTC
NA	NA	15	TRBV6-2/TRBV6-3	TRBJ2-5	CASSYSGAGQETQYF	TGTGCCAGCAGTTACTCGGGCGCCGGACAAGAGACCCAGTACTTC
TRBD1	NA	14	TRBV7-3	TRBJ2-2	CASSTGAGPGELFF	TGTGCCAGCAGCACAGGGGCAGGCCCCGGGGAGCTGTTTTTT
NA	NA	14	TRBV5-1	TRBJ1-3	CASSLDNTGNTIYF	TGCGCCAGCAGCTTGGATAATACTGGAAACACCATATATTTT
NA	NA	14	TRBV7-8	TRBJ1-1	CASSFGWEFTEAFF	TGTGCCAGCAGCTTCGGTTGGGAGTTCACTGAAGCTTTCTTT
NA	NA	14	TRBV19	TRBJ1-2	CASSITPGSYGYTF	TGTGCCAGTAGTATTACTCCAGGATCCTATGGCTACACCTTC
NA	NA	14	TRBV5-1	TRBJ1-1	CASSLARGFTEAFF	TGCGCCAGCAGCTTGGCCAGGGGATTCACTGAAGCTTTCTTT
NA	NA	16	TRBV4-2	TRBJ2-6	CASSQETGSGANVLTF	TGTGCCAGCAGCCAAGAAACTGGGTCTGGGGCCAACGTCCTGACTTTC
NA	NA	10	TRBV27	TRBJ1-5	CASGYQPQHF	TGTGCCAGCGGTTATCAGCCCCAGCATTTT
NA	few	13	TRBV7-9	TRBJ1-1	CASSLVGSGEAFF	TGTGCCAGCAGCTTAGTGGGCTCTGGTGAAGCTTTCTTT
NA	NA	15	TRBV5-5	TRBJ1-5	CASSLGFPSNQPQHF	TGTGCCAGCAGCTTGGGATTCCCGAGCAATCAGCCCCAGCATTTT
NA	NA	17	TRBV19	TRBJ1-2	CASSIVPGTLSGYGYTF	TGTGCCAGTAGTATAGTCCCCGGGACACTTAGCGGCTATGGCTACACCTTC
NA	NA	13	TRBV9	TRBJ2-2	CASSVAGDGELFF	TGTGCCAGCAGCGTAGCGGGGGACGGGGAGCTGTTTTTT
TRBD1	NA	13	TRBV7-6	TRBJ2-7	CASSYRGFDEQYF	TGTGCCAGCAGCTACAGGGGGTTCGACGAGCAGTACTTC
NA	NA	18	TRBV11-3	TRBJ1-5	CASSFESHSQTPNQPQHF	TGTGCCAGCAGCTTTGAATCCCACAGCCAAACCCCCAATCAGCCCCAGCATTTT
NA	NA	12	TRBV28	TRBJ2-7	CASSLTGYEQYF	TGTGCCAGCAGTTTAACAGGGTACGAGCAGTACTTC
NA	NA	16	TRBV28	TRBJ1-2	CASSPPPRQVNYGYTF	TGTGCCAGCAGTCCCCCCCCCAGGCAAGTTAACTATGGCTACACCTTC
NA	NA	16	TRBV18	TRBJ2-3	CASSSLGGGIGDTQYF	TGTGCCAGCTCATCGCTGGGAGGGGGTATAGGAGATACGCAGTATTTT
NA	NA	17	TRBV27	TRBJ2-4	CASSLGARDKAKNIQYF	TGTGCCAGCAGTTTAGGGGCTCGGGACAAAGCCAAAAACATTCAGTACTTC
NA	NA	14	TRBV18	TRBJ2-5	CASSPLERQETQYF	TGTGCCAGCTCACCCTTGGAGCGCCAAGAGACCCAGTACTTC
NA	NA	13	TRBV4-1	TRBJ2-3	CASSQGLRDTQYF	TGCGCCAGCAGCCAAGGTCTGCGAGATACGCAGTATTTT
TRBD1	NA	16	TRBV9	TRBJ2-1	CASSVPPDRGQGEQFF	TGTGCCAGCAGCGTACCCCCGGACAGGGGGCAAGGGGAGCAGTTCTTC
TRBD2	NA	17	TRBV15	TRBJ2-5	CATSRKGLAGGLETQYF	TGTGCCACCAGCAGGAAGGGACTAGCGGGGGGGCTAGAGACCCAGTACTTC
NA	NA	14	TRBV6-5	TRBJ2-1	CASRSGQGYNEQFF	TGTGCCAGCAGATCCGGACAAGGCTACAATGAGCAGTTCTTC
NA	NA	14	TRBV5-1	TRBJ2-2	CASSEEGRTGELFF	TGCGCCAGCAGCGAGGAGGGGCGCACCGGGGAGCTGTTTTTT
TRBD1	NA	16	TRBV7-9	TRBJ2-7	CASSDPDRGGSYEQYF	TGTGCCAGCAGCGACCCGGACAGGGGGGGTTCCTACGAGCAGTACTTC
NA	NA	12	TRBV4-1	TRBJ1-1	CASSQLGLEAFF	TGCGCCAGCAGCCAACTGGGGCTTGAAGCTTTCTTT
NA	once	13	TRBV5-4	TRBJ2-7	CASSLGGNYEQYF	TGTGCCAGCAGCTTAGGGGGAAACTACGAGCAGTACTTC